Presented here are 11 T cell receptor beta chains from one specimen sequenced in a study of a mutant IDH1 vaccine in newly diagnosed glioma. Their target antigens are unknown. Sample time point: week 23, last vaccination. Every single dose of the vaccine, 300 ug of mutant IDH1 20-mer peptide, came with topical imiquimod. Here immunoSEQ multiplex PCR was the method, and the copy in TCRdb shows in-frame clones only, minus some. The data show 41,000 or so clones, 78% seen once. The specimen was PBMCs, collected from a glioma patient whose treatment included an IDH1 peptide vaccine. The receptors were gathered from a woman aged 40 to 49 with glioma. Some clones in this sample may be carry-over from other donors' samples.

The chain recombines TRBV29-1 with TRBJ1-1, with a possible D match to TRBD1 (6 bases). Germline assignment: CDR1 SQVTM and CDR2 ANQGSEA. The V gene lost 4 bases and the J gene lost 8 bases, with 14 bases spanning the gap. The length of the CDR3 is 12 residues. In nucleotides, the CDR3 is TGCAGCGTTGGCAACAGGGAGTTGGAAGCTTTCTTT. Translated: CSVGNRELEAFF.

This chain uses TRBV19 with TRBJ1-4; no clear D gene. CDR1 is LNHDA, CDR2 SQIVND, per germline (reference sequence). V was clipped by 6 bases and J by 8 bases, with 16 bases between them. There are 14 residues in the CDR3. The CDR3 DNA follows: TGTGCCAGTAGGACGGACGGGGTCGGGGAAAAACTGTTTTTT. Translating it yields CASRTDGVGEKLFF.

The J gene is TRBJ1-1, the V gene TRBV19; the D is unclear. From germline, CDR1 is LNHDA and CDR2 SQIVND (reference sequence). The CDR3 sequence is 13 residues long. V lost 4 bases to trimming and J lost 3 bases, with 9 bases between them. The CDR3 reads CASSRTEYTEAFF. CDR3 nucleotides: TGTGCCAGTAGTAGGACGGAGTACACTGAAGCTTTCTTT.

The gene calls are TRBV7-9 and TRBJ2-3; 10 bases are shared with TRBD2. The CDR3 runs to 16 residues. Unmatched junction bases numbered 4, after V lost 3 bases and J lost 1 base. Germline lookup yields CDR1 SEHNR and CDR2 FQNEAQ (reference sequence). The CDR3 bases are TGTGCCAGCAGCTTGGACCTAGCGGGGGGCACAGATACGCAGTATTTT. This encodes CASSLDLAGGTDTQYF.

The chain joins TRBV15 to TRBJ1-5; D remains unclear. The CDR3 covers 12 residues. The germline gives CDR1 LNHNV, CDR2 YYDKDF (reference sequence). The ends were cut back, 0 bases at V and 3 bases at J, with 0 bases in the middle. For the CDR3, the DNA is TGTGCCACCAGCAGAGACAATCAGCCCCAGCATTTT. Its translation: CATSRDNQPQHF.

The J gene is TRBJ1-2, the V gene TRBV7-2; D may be TRBD1 (5 bases). The CDR3 spans 15 residues. V was shortened by 5 bases and J by 4 bases, with 17 bases between the two germline ends. Germline V gives CDR1 SGHTA, CDR2 FQGNSA. CDR3 in amino acids: CASSVYEGQGYGYTF. CDR3 coding DNA: TGTGCCAGCAGCGTATATGAGGGGCAGGGCTATGGCTACACCTTC.

The chain uses TRBV18 and TRBJ1-4; the D is unclear. CDR1 is KGHSH, CDR2 LQKENI, per germline. CDR3 length: 15 amino acids. Trimming pared 3 bases from V and 7 bases from J, leaving 15 bases between. The chain's CDR3 is CASSPFPVEGEKLFF. The CDR3 nucleotides read TGTGCCAGCTCACCGTTTCCAGTAGAGGGTGAAAAACTGTTTTTT.

In this sample, this clone turned up a few times. The V call is TRBV14, the J call TRBJ1-4, with D perhaps TRBD1 (5 bases). The germline gives CDR1 SGHDN, CDR2 FVKESK. V gave up 5 bases and J gave up 7 bases, with 17 bases separating them. The CDR3 has 15 residues. The CDR3 region has the DNA TGTGCCAGCAGCGTCCACTTGCGGGGGAGTGAAAAACTGTTTTTT. Its translation is CASSVHLRGSEKLFF. Full variable domain (missing parts from reference TRBV14 and TRBJ1-4): EAGVTQFPSHSVIEKGQTVTLRCDPISGHDNLYWYRRVMGKEIKFLLHFVKESKQDESGMPNNRFLAERTGGTYSTLKVQPAELEDSGVYFCASSVHLRGSEKLFFGSGTQLSVL.

The rearrangement joins TRBV4-1 to TRBJ2-1; TRBD2 matches 9 bases. With 3 bases clipped from V and 8 bases from J, the junction kept 11 bases outside the gene matches. The CDR3 length is 16 residues. CDR1 is MGHRA, CDR2 YSYEKL, per germline. The CDR3 region has the DNA TGCGCCAGCAGCCACCCCGGAGCGGGAGGAAAGGATGAGCAGTTCTTC. Residues: CASSHPGAGGKDEQFF.

This clone has more than one count but fewer than ten. DNA for the CDR3: TGTGCCAGCACCCTAGGTCCGAACACTGAAGCTTTCTTT. Translating gives CASTLGPNTEAFF. The chain recombines TRBV2 with TRBJ1-1, with no clear D. This CDR3 is 13 amino acids long. Trimming removed 7 bases from V and 1 base from J, with 10 bases in between. Germline V gene sequence: CDR1 SNHLY, CDR2 FYNNEI.

The chain uses TRBV9 and TRBJ1-3; D is possibly TRBD1 (5 bases). This CDR3 region has 16 residues. The ends were cut back, 4 bases at V and 0 bases at J, with 14 bases in the middle. Germline V gene data show CDR1 as SGDLS and CDR2 as YYNGEE. CDR3 in DNA: TGTGCCAGCAGCACAAGACAGATTGACTCTGGAAACACCATATATTTT. It is translated as CASSTRQIDSGNTIYF.